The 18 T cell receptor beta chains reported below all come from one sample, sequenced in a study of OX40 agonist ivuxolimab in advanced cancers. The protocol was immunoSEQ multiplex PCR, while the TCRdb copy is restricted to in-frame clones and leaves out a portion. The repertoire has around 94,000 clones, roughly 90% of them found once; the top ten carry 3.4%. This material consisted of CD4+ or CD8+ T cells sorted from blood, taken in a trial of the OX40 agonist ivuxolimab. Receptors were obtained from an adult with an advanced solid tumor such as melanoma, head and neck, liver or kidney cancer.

The CDR3 is CASSEQGRSGELFF. The CDR3, as DNA: TGTGCCAGCAGCGAACAGGGGAGGAGCGGGGAGCTGTTTTTT. The rearrangement links TRBV9 to TRBJ2-2; tentative D call: TRBD1 (7 bases). This CDR3 is 14 amino acids long. The V gene's germline CDR1 is SGDLS and CDR2 YYNGEE. V shed 3 bases and J shed 7 bases, with 13 bases lying between them.

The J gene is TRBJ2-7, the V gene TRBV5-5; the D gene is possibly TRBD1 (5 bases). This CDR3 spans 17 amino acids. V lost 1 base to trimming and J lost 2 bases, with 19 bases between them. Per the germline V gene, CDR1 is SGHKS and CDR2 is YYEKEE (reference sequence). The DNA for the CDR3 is TGTGCCAGCAGCTTGTCGCCCTCAGGGAACGCCCCCTACGAGCAGTACTTC. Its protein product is CASSLSPSGNAPYEQYF.

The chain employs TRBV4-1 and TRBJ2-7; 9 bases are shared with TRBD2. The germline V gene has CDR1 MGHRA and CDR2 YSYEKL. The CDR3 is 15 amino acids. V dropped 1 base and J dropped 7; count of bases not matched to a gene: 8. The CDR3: CASSQAASGVYEQYF. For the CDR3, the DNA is TGCGCCAGCAGCCAAGCCGCTAGCGGGGTATATGAGCAGTACTTC.

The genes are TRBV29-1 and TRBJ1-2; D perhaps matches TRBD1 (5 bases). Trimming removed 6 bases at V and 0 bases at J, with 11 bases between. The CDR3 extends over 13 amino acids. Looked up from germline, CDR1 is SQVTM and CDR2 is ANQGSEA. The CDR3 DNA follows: TGCAGCGTAGACGGAGGGGCTAACTATGGCTACACCTTC. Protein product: CSVDGGANYGYTF.

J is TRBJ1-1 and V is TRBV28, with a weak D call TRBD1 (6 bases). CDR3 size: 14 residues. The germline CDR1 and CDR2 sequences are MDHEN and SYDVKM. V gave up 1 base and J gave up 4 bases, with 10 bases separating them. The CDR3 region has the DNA TGTGCCAGCAGTTTATCACAGGGTGCCACTGAAGCTTTCTTT. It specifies CASSLSQGATEAFF.

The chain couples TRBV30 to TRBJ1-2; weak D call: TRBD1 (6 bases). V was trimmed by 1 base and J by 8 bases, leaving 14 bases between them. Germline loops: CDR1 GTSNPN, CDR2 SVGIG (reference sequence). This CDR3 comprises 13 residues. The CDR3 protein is CAWSEQGLYGYTF. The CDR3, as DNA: TGTGCCTGGAGTGAACAGGGACTTTACGGCTACACCTTC.

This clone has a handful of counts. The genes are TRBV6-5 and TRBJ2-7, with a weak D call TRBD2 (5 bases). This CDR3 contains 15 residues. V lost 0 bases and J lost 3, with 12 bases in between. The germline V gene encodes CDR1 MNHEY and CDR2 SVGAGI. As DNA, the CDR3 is TGTGCCAGCAGTTACTCCCCAGCGGCATTCTACGAGCAGTACTTC. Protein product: CASSYSPAAFYEQYF.

CDR3 protein: CASSLERRDPEAFF. The CDR3 coding sequence is TGTGCCAGCAGCTTAGAACGAAGGGACCCTGAAGCTTTCTTT. V usage is TRBV7-9 and J usage is TRBJ1-1, with D perhaps TRBD1 (5 bases). The CDR3 spans 14 residues. Trimming took 1 base from V and 6 from J, leaving 12 bases between them. In germline, CDR1 is SEHNR, CDR2 FQNEAQ (reference sequence).

CDR3 in DNA: TGTGCCAGCAGCTTAAGGCACGGCGAGCCCGGAGGGGAGACCCAGTACTTC. It is translated as CASSLRHGEPGGETQYF. The gene calls are TRBV7-8 and TRBJ2-5; weak D call: TRBD2 (6 bases). The germline V and J ends were trimmed by 2 bases and 5 bases, with 21 bases remaining between them. The CDR3 runs 17 residues. The germline gives CDR1 SGHVS, CDR2 FQNEAQ.

The CDR3 DNA reads as TGCAGCGTTGGTCTACCGAGCACAGATACGCAGTATTTT. Residues: CSVGLPSTDTQYF. The V and J genes are TRBV29-1 and TRBJ2-3, with unresolved D. Deletions cut 4 bases from V and 0 bases from J, with 8 bases between. Germline V gene sequence: CDR1 SQVTM, CDR2 ANQGSEA. This CDR3 has 13 amino acids.

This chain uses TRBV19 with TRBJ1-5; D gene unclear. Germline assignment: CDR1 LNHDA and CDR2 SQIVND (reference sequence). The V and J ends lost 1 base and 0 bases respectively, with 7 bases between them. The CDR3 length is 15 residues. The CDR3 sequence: CASSIVGYSNQPQHF. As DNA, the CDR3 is TGTGCCAGTAGTATAGTAGGCTATAGCAATCAGCCCCAGCATTTT. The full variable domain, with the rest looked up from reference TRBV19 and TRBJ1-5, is DGGITQSPKYLFRKEGQNVTLSCEQNLNHDAMYWYRQDPGQGLRLIYYSQIVNDFQKGDIAEGYSVSREKKESFPLTVTSAQKNPTAFYLCASSIVGYSNQPQHFGDGTRLSIL.

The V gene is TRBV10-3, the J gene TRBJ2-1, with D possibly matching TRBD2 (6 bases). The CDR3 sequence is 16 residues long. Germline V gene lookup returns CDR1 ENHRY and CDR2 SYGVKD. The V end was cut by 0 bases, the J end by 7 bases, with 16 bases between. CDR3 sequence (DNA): TGTGCCATCAGTGAGTCGACTCGGTTAGGAGGGAATGAGCAGTTCTTC. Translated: CAISESTRLGGNEQFF.

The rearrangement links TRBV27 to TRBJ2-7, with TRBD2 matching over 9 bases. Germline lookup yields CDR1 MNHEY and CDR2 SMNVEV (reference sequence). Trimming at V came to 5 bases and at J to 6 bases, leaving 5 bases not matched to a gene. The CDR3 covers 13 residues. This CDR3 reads CASSRTSAPEQYF. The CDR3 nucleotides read TGTGCCAGCAGTAGGACTAGCGCCCCCGAGCAGTACTTC.

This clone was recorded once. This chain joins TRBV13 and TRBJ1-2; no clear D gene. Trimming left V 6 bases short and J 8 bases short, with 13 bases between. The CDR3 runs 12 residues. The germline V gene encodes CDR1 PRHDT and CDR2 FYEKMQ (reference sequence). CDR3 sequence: CASSTVLWGYTF. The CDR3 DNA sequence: TGTGCCAGCAGTACAGTGCTATGGGGCTACACCTTC.

DNA for the CDR3: TGTGCCAGCAGTCCCGGAGGGACCCCTATTTACGAGCAGTACTTC. Translated: CASSPGGTPIYEQYF. The chain is built from TRBV6-1 and TRBJ2-7; D perhaps matches TRBD2 (6 bases). The CDR3 covers 15 residues. Germline assignment: CDR1 MNHNS and CDR2 SASEGT. Trimming cost V 5 bases and J 4 bases, with 18 bases left between them.

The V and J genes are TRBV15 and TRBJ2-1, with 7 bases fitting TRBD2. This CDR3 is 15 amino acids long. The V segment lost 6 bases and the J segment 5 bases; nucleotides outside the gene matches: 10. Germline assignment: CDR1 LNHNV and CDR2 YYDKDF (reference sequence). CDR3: CATRAPTSAHNEQFF. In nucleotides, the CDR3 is TGTGCCACCAGGGCGCCTACTAGCGCCCACAATGAGCAGTTCTTC.

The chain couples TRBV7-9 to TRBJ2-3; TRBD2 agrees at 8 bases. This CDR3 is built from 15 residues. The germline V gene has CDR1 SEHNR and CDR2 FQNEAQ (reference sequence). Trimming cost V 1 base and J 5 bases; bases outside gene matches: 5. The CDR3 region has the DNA TGTGCCAGCAGCTTAGGCGGACTAGCTGAAGATACGCAGTATTTT. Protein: CASSLGGLAEDTQYF.

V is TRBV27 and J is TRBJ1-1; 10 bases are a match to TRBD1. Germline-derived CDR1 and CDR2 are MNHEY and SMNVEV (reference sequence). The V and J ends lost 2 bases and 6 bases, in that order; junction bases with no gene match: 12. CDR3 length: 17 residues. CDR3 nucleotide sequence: TGTGCCAGCAGTTTAATGAGGGGACAGGGGCGTCTTCCTGAAGCTTTCTTT. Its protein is CASSLMRGQGRLPEAFF.